This T cell receptor beta chain was profiled in a study of T cell repertoires in cytomegalovirus infection. TCRdb reanalysed the reads using MiXCR and keeps one entry per CDR3 protein. The sample lists 150,000 to 200,000 distinct CDR3 sequences, roughly a fifth occurring once. This CDR3 spans 17 amino acids. Trimming cost V 5 bases and J 0 bases; bases outside gene matches: 8. Germline values: CDR1 LNHDA, CDR2 SQIVND (reference sequence). The V call is TRBV19, the J call TRBJ2-1, with 9 bases identical to TRBD2. The clonotype comes from a human donor in good health (CMV status not recorded). Some clones in this sample may be carry-over from other donors' samples. The sample consisted of PBMCs. In DNA, the CDR3 is TGTGCCAGTAGTCCTAGCGGGATGCCCCACTCCTACAATGAGCAGTTCTTC. Protein: CASSPSGMPHSYNEQFF.